The 18 T cell receptor beta chains below all came from one sample that was sequenced in a study of blood T cell repertoires in COVID-19. Data came from immunoSEQ multiplex PCR; TCRdb stores just in-frame clones and leaves some out. Found here are 91,000 or so clones, 75% to 95% of them singletons; the top ten hold roughly 4%. Sequenced sample: peripheral blood. The receptors come from a woman between 50 and 59 years old in a cohort sampled during active COVID-19.

V usage is TRBV19 and J usage is TRBJ2-2; 8 nucleotides match TRBD2. The CDR3 extends over 17 amino acids. Germline lookup yields CDR1 LNHDA and CDR2 SQIVND (reference sequence). Germline trimming cut 5 bases from V and 0 bases from J; bases unmatched to any gene: 8. The CDR3 coding sequence is TGTGCCAGTAGTTCCGATCCGGGACTAGCGAACACCGGGGAGCTGTTTTTT. Translating it yields CASSSDPGLANTGELFF.

The chain carries TRBV9 and TRBJ2-5; TRBD1 agrees at 8 bases. This CDR3 is 16 amino acids long. Trimming took 1 base from V and 5 from J; bases not matched to a gene: 10. Germline lookup yields CDR1 SGDLS and CDR2 YYNGEE. CDR3 amino acids: CASSVMTGEFGETQYF. CDR3 nucleotide sequence: TGTGCCAGCAGCGTAATGACAGGGGAATTCGGGGAGACCCAGTACTTC.

This chain links TRBV14 with TRBJ2-7; a possible D gene is TRBD2 (6 bases). Trimming shortened V by 4 bases and J by 11 bases, and 18 bases separated the two germline ends. Germline values: CDR1 SGHDN, CDR2 FVKESK. The CDR3 sequence is 13 residues long. The CDR3 DNA follows: TGTGCCAGCAGCCCAGCTCCGGGGGATCGTGAGTACTTC. Protein sequence: CASSPAPGDREYF.

This chain joins TRBV2 and TRBJ2-6, with 7 bases lining up with TRBD1. The CDR3 totals 16 residues. Per germline, CDR1 SNHLY and CDR2 FYNNEI. Trimming at V came to 6 bases and at J to 1 base, leaving 6 bases not matched to a gene. In DNA form, the CDR3 reads TGTGCCAGCAGGTGGACAGGAATGTCTGGGGCCAACGTCCTGACTTTC. This encodes CASRWTGMSGANVLTF.

This clone has only one observation. The rearrangement links TRBV6-5 to TRBJ2-1, with TRBD1 matching 7 bases. V lost 6 bases to trimming and J lost 6 bases; unmatched junction nucleotides: 5. The CDR3 consists of 13 residues. Germline lookup yields CDR1 MNHEY and CDR2 SVGAGI. CDR3 amino acids: CASRLTGRNEQFF. For the CDR3, the DNA is TGTGCCAGCAGACTGACAGGGCGCAATGAGCAGTTCTTC.

V and J are TRBV2 and TRBJ1-5; 9 positions match TRBD1. Germline V gene lookup returns CDR1 SNHLY and CDR2 FYNNEI. The CDR3 loop spans 16 amino acids. The V gene end was trimmed by 1 base and the J gene end by 6 bases; junction bases not matched to a gene: 7. The CDR3 protein is CASSEVGTGYSQPQHF. The CDR3 DNA reads as TGTGCCAGCAGTGAAGTGGGGACAGGGTATAGTCAGCCCCAGCATTTT.

The rearrangement joins TRBV5-1 to TRBJ2-5; 9 bases are shared with TRBD2. After removal of 4 bases from V and 1 base from J, the junction contained 5 bases not matched to a gene. The CDR3 loop spans 15 amino acids. Per germline, CDR1 SGHRS and CDR2 YFSETQ. The CDR3 DNA sequence: TGCGCCAGCAGCCCCCTAGCGGGGACCCAAGAGACCCAGTACTTC. It yields the protein CASSPLAGTQETQYF.

The V call is TRBV7-9, the J call TRBJ2-7, with a possible D match to TRBD1 (6 bases). V lost 4 bases, J lost 3 bases, and 10 bases lay in between. The CDR3 runs to 13 residues. Per the germline V gene, CDR1 is SEHNR and CDR2 is FQNEAQ (reference sequence). As DNA, the CDR3 is TGTGCCAGCAGCTCGACAGGAAGCTACGAGCAGTACTTC. Translating gives CASSSTGSYEQYF.

The CDR3: CASSVGSGPRYEQYF. The CDR3 DNA reads as TGTGCCAGCAGCGTAGGGAGCGGGCCTCGCTACGAGCAGTACTTC. The chain is built from TRBV9 and TRBJ2-7, with D possibly being TRBD2 (6 bases). Per germline, CDR1 SGDLS and CDR2 YYNGEE. The germline V and J ends were trimmed by 0 bases and 3 bases, with 13 bases remaining between them. There are 15 residues in the CDR3.

V gene TRBV6-5 combines with J gene TRBJ2-1, with 12 bases lining up with TRBD1. The germline gives CDR1 MNHEY, CDR2 SVGAGI. The junction had 9 bases not matched to a gene; V was cut back by 8 bases and J by 7 bases. This CDR3 contains 15 residues. The CDR3 sequence is CASCPGQGASNEQFF. CDR3 nucleotides: TGTGCCAGCTGTCCGGGACAGGGGGCTTCGAATGAGCAGTTCTTC.

The table lists this clone with a count of one. The genes are TRBV6-1 and TRBJ2-7; TRBD1 agrees at 7 bases. Per germline, CDR1 MNHNS and CDR2 SASEGT. The CDR3 is 15 residues long. V lost 5 bases to trimming and J lost 3 bases; unmatched junction nucleotides: 10. The CDR3 nucleotides are TGTGCCAGCAGTCACCCACCGGGACAGAACTACGAGCAGTACTTC. Protein product: CASSHPPGQNYEQYF.

CDR3 bases: TGTGCCAGCAGCGTAGAAGAGGTTATAAGCACCGGGGAGCTGTTTTTT. Translation: CASSVEEVISTGELFF. The chain recombines TRBV9 with TRBJ2-2; D not resolved. CDR3 length: 16 residues. Per germline, CDR1 SGDLS and CDR2 YYNGEE. Trimming removed 0 bases at V and 4 bases at J, with 13 bases between.

The chain couples TRBV6-5 to TRBJ2-4; TRBD1 matches at 7 bases. Germline trimming cut 4 bases from V and 6 bases from J; bases unmatched to any gene: 6. Germline V gene sequence: CDR1 MNHEY, CDR2 SVGAGI. CDR3 length: 14 residues. The CDR3 loop is CASSSQQGTNIQYF. CDR3 nucleotides: TGTGCCAGCAGTTCCCAACAGGGGACAAACATTCAGTACTTC.

This rearrangement joins TRBV12-5 to TRBJ1-2, with 9 bases lining up with TRBD1. The trim removed 6 bases at V and 1 base at J, leaving 0 bases unmatched. The germline V gene encodes CDR1 LGHNT and CDR2 FRNRAP. The CDR3 spans 13 residues. The CDR3, as DNA: TGTGCTAGTGGGGACAGGGGTAACTATGGCTACACCTTC. Its protein is CASGDRGNYGYTF.

This chain uses TRBV5-6 with TRBJ1-1; no reliable D call. Germline CDR1 is SGHDT and CDR2 is YYEEEE. The V end lost 1 base, the J end lost 5 bases, and 9 bases lay between the germline ends. The CDR3 extends over 13 amino acids. CDR3 in amino acids: CASSLSGGTEAFF. CDR3 nucleotides: TGTGCCAGCAGCTTGTCAGGCGGGACTGAAGCTTTCTTT.

The V call is TRBV5-1, the J call TRBJ1-4; D call uncertain. CDR1 and CDR2 from the germline V gene are SGHRS and YFSETQ. This CDR3 contains 15 residues. Trimming removed 0 bases at V and 1 base at J, with 7 bases between. The CDR3 DNA reads as TGCGCCAGCAGCTTGGTGGGAGGAACTAATGAAAAACTGTTTTTT. Translation: CASSLVGGTNEKLFF.

This chain links TRBV7-9 with TRBJ2-1; D not certain. The CDR3 totals 14 residues. Trimming took off 5 bases at V and 5 bases at J, with 13 bases between the two ends. The germline V gene encodes CDR1 SEHNR and CDR2 FQNEAQ (reference sequence). The chain's CDR3 is CASSPRVTNNEQFF. The CDR3 bases are TGTGCCAGCAGCCCCCGGGTCACCAACAATGAGCAGTTCTTC.

The V and J genes are TRBV7-2 and TRBJ1-1; D is perhaps TRBD1 (6 bases). This CDR3 spans 17 amino acids. CDR1 and CDR2 from the germline V gene are SGHTA and FQGNSA. V shed 1 base and J shed 2 bases, with 17 bases lying between them. Here the CDR3 reads CASSLDGTRGYNTEAFF. CDR3 sequence (DNA): TGTGCCAGCAGCTTAGACGGCACCAGGGGATATAACACTGAAGCTTTCTTT.